Shown below are 18 T cell receptor beta chains from a single sample sequenced in a study of OX40 agonist ivuxolimab in advanced cancers. The assay was immunoSEQ multiplex PCR, and TCRdb's table has in-frame clones only and misses some. Altogether approximately 50,000 clones are present, around 84% being singletons, with the ten largest covering over 0.55%. This specimen was CD4+ or CD8+ T cells sorted from blood, taken in a trial of the OX40 agonist ivuxolimab. These receptors were collected from an adult with an advanced solid tumor such as melanoma, head and neck, liver or kidney cancer.

The V call is TRBV4-1, the J call TRBJ1-4, with TRBD1 matching 7 bases. J was trimmed by 6 bases and V by 4 bases; bases with no gene match: 11. The CDR3 sequence is 16 residues long. Germline V gene data show CDR1 as MGHRA and CDR2 as YSYEKL. This CDR3 is CASSLSSTGRDEKLFF. The CDR3 nucleotides are TGCGCCAGCAGCCTCAGCTCGACAGGGCGGGATGAAAAACTGTTTTTT.

This rearrangement joins TRBV6-5 to TRBJ1-2; TRBD1 matches at 7 bases. Trimming cost V 2 bases and J 8 bases; bases outside gene matches: 5. Germline V gives CDR1 MNHEY, CDR2 SVGAGI. The CDR3 loop spans 13 amino acids. The CDR3 protein is CASSYKQGSGYTF. The CDR3 DNA reads as TGTGCCAGCAGTTACAAACAGGGGTCAGGCTACACCTTC.

The rearrangement uses TRBV7-3 and TRBJ2-5, with 9 bases matching TRBD1. Germline CDR1 SGHTA, CDR2 FQGTGA. This CDR3 is 15 amino acids long. Unmatched junction bases numbered 9, after V lost 5 bases and J lost 5 bases. The DNA of the CDR3 is TGTGCCAGCAGCCTGAACGGACAGGGGACCGAGACCCAGTACTTC. Protein: CASSLNGQGTETQYF.

This clone was observed at least ten times. This chain joins TRBV6-1 and TRBJ1-5; D not resolved. V lost 1 base, J lost 2 bases, and 6 bases lay in between. Germline CDR1 and CDR2: MNHNS and SASEGT. The CDR3 runs to 14 residues. CDR3 sequence: CASSEEGGNQPQHF. The CDR3 DNA sequence: TGTGCCAGCAGTGAAGAAGGAGGCAATCAGCCCCAGCATTTT.

The chain employs TRBV28 and TRBJ2-2; D is perhaps TRBD2 (6 bases). Looked up from germline, CDR1 is MDHEN and CDR2 is SYDVKM. V dropped 1 base and J dropped 0 bases, with 12 bases sitting between them. This CDR3 is 17 amino acids long. The chain's CDR3 is CASSLSLASPNTGELFF. In nucleotides, the CDR3 is TGTGCCAGCAGTTTATCACTAGCTTCCCCGAACACCGGGGAGCTGTTTTTT.

This chain links TRBV4-3 with TRBJ1-1, with TRBD1 as a possible D gene (5 bases). Germline CDR1 and CDR2: LGHNA and YSLEER. This CDR3 has 17 residues. V was shortened by 1 base and J by 1 base, with 16 bases between the two germline ends. The CDR3 coding sequence is TGCGCCAGCAGCCAAGTGTTTAGGGGTATGGGGAACACTGAAGCTTTCTTT. Protein: CASSQVFRGMGNTEAFF.

DNA for the CDR3: TGTGCCAGCAGCCAGGACAGGTCGAATTCACCCCTCCACTTT. Protein: CASSQDRSNSPLHF. The chain is built from TRBV7-8 and TRBJ1-6; 7 bases are a match to TRBD1. With V trimmed by 5 bases and J by 7 bases, 5 bases remained unmatched. Looked up from germline, CDR1 is SGHVS and CDR2 is FQNEAQ. This CDR3 contains 14 residues.

This chain joins TRBV6-5 and TRBJ2-4; TRBD1 aligns across 7 bases. The CDR3 extends over 15 amino acids. In germline, CDR1 is MNHEY, CDR2 SVGAGI. V trimming: 2 bases; J trimming: 2 bases; junction bases outside the gene matches: 3. The chain's CDR3 is CASSYKTGTKNIQYF. CDR3 DNA: TGTGCCAGCAGTTACAAGACAGGGACCAAAAACATTCAGTACTTC.

This chain uses TRBV5-4 with TRBJ2-3, with a weak D call TRBD1 (5 bases). The CDR3 has 13 amino acids. In germline, CDR1 is SGHNT, CDR2 YYREEE (reference sequence). V lost 9 bases to trimming and J lost 0 bases, with 11 bases between them. The CDR3 is CAMWGGSTDTQYF. In nucleotides, the CDR3 is TGTGCCATGTGGGGCGGCAGCACAGATACGCAGTATTTT.

This clone was observed once. This chain joins TRBV18 and TRBJ1-1, with 8 bases that match TRBD1. From germline, CDR1 is KGHSH and CDR2 LQKENI. There are 14 residues in the CDR3. V shed 3 bases, J shed 1 base, and the junction held 1 base outside the gene matches. In DNA form, the CDR3 reads TGTGCCAGCTCACCGGACAGGGCGAACACTGAAGCTTTCTTT. This sequence encodes CASSPDRANTEAFF.

The chain employs TRBV28 and TRBJ1-4; no definite D call. CDR3 length: 11 amino acids. Trimming shortened V by 6 bases and J by 5 bases, and 4 bases separated the two germline ends. CDR1 and CDR2 from the germline V gene are MDHEN and SYDVKM. CDR3 sequence reads: CASRENEKLFF. CDR3 nucleotide sequence: TGTGCCAGCAGGGAAAATGAAAAACTGTTTTTT. Based on the CDR3 plus reference TRBV28 and TRBJ1-4, the full variable domain is DVKVTQSSRYLVKRTGEKVFLECVQDMDHENMFWYRQDPGLGLRLIYFSYDVKMKEKGDIPEGYSVSREKKERFSLILESASTNQTSMYLCASRENEKLFFGSGTQLSVL.

The V call is TRBV10-3, the J call TRBJ1-1, with TRBD1 as a possible D gene (5 bases). V was pared by 6 bases and J by 3 bases, with 5 bases between. This CDR3 contains 11 residues. Looked up from germline, CDR1 is ENHRY and CDR2 is SYGVKD. The CDR3 region has the DNA TGTGCCATCAGACAGGACACTGAAGCTTTCTTT. It specifies CAIRQDTEAFF.

DNA for the CDR3: TGTGCCAGTAGTATCTCTGCAACTAACTATGGCTACACCTTC. Protein: CASSISATNYGYTF. The chain couples TRBV19 to TRBJ1-2; D gene ambiguous. This CDR3 region has 14 residues. Trimming removed 3 bases from V and 0 bases from J, with 8 bases in between. CDR1 is LNHDA, CDR2 SQIVND, per germline (reference sequence).

This clone appeared a few times. This chain joins TRBV2 and TRBJ1-5, with D possibly being TRBD1 (5 bases). CDR1 is SNHLY and CDR2 is FYNNEI in the germline V gene. V shed 7 bases and J shed 1 base, with 20 bases lying between them. The CDR3 consists of 17 residues. As DNA, the CDR3 is TGTGCCAGCACCCCGGGACTCATCCCTGTAAGCAATCAGCCCCAGCATTTT. Its protein product is CASTPGLIPVSNQPQHF.

The chain carries TRBV14 and TRBJ1-4; 12 bases are shared with TRBD1. Trimming at V came to 0 bases and at J to 7 bases, leaving 3 bases not matched to a gene. Per the germline V gene, CDR1 is SGHDN and CDR2 is FVKESK. The CDR3 consists of 16 residues. CDR3 residues: CASSQDPGQGAEKLFF. CDR3 sequence (DNA): TGTGCCAGCAGCCAAGATCCGGGACAGGGGGCTGAAAAACTGTTTTTT.

The V and J genes are TRBV6-5 and TRBJ1-2, with D tentatively TRBD1 (5 bases). There are 12 residues in the CDR3. V dropped 6 bases and J dropped 7 bases, with 12 bases sitting between them. In germline, CDR1 is MNHEY, CDR2 SVGAGI. The CDR3 protein is CASSRKGVGYTF. The CDR3 bases are TGTGCCAGCAGCCGGAAAGGGGTTGGCTACACCTTC.

The chain combines TRBV7-9 with TRBJ1-6, with 9 nucleotides matching TRBD1. The CDR3 loop spans 16 amino acids. Germline V CDR1 and CDR2: SEHNR, FQNEAQ (reference sequence). V lost 2 bases to trimming and J lost 7 bases; unmatched junction nucleotides: 6. The CDR3 DNA reads as TGTGCCAGCAGCTTAACAGGGGGCATGGGGAATTCACCCCTCCACTTT. It is translated as CASSLTGGMGNSPLHF. The variable domain in full, completed from reference TRBV7-9 and TRBJ1-6, reads DTGVSQNPRHKITKRGQNVTFRCDPISEHNRLYWYRQTLGQGPEFLTYFQNEAQLEKSRLLSDRFSAERPKGSFSTLEIQRTEQGDSAMYLCASSLTGGMGNSPLHFGNGTRLTVT.

The rearrangement uses TRBV2 and TRBJ2-7; D unresolved. CDR3 length: 12 residues. Germline CDR1 reads SNHLY; CDR2 reads FYNNEI. V lost 1 base and J 7 bases, leaving 8 bases between the germline ends. Here the CDR3 reads CASSEEVWEQYF. CDR3 sequence (DNA): TGTGCCAGCAGTGAAGAGGTGTGGGAGCAGTACTTC. The complete variable domain, with remaining parts taken from reference TRBV2 and TRBJ2-7, reads EPEVTQTPSHQVTQMGQEVILRCVPISNHLYFYWYRQILGQKVEFLVSFYNNEISEKSEIFDDQFSVERPDGSNFTLKIRSTKLEDSAMYFCASSEEVWEQYFGPGTRLTVT.